This T cell receptor beta chain was observed in a study of cytomegalovirus exposure and HLA in healthy donors. Findings of the study overall: Specificity of a few CMV-associated chains for CMV antigens was verified in vitro. Across HLA loci, a later analysis found differing TCR association rates, with DRB1 most and HLA-C fewest. Per published reports, the classifier diagnosed cytomegalovirus status with high specificity and sensitivity. Most CMV-associated TCR beta chains were later found to appear HLA-restricted.

With respect to this clone: Its antigen is unknown.

It was with 60 Vbeta and 13 Jbeta primers that the PCR ran. Repertoires were generated with immunoSEQ multiplex PCR, while TCRdb's copy carries only in-frame clones and drops some. The data contain around 140,000 clones, approximately 77% of them singletons. The CDR3 runs to 16 residues. Germline V gives CDR1 LNHDA, CDR2 SQIVND (reference sequence). V was cut by 1 base and J by 0 bases, with 10 bases left in between. The chain carries TRBV19 and TRBJ1-5; D perhaps matches TRBD1 (6 bases). Sequences were obtained from PBMCs. This clonotype was sampled from a woman aged 55 to 70 in good health and CMV-seronegative. CDR3 loop: CASSIVGGHSNQPQHF. In nucleotides, the CDR3 is TGTGCCAGTAGTATAGTAGGGGGTCATAGCAATCAGCCCCAGCATTTT.